This T cell receptor beta chain was sequenced in a study of patients and donors after allogeneic stem cell transplantation. This clonotype was detected many times. CDR1 MDHEN and CDR2 SYDVKM come from the germline V gene. V was pared by 7 bases and J by 1 base, with 14 bases between. The CDR3 is 16 residues long. From the RT-PCR reads, TCRdb called clonotypes with MiXCR, one entry per CDR3 protein. Of over 150,000 distinct CDR3 sequences listed, about 29% are singletons. The sample consisted of blood, either unsorted or a sorted T cell fraction (not recorded which). The TCR comes from a human donor who was either an allogeneic HSCT recipient or a stem cell or donor lymphocyte infusion donor (not recorded which). It is not recorded whose cells these are; they may come from a transplant donor. J is TRBJ1-6 and V is TRBV28, with D possibly being TRBD1 (5 bases). CDR3 DNA: TGTGCCAGCACGGATCCGGGGGGATCCTATAATTCACCCCTCCACTTT. Amino acids: CASTDPGGSYNSPLHF.